This T cell receptor (beta chain) comes out of a study of cytomegalovirus exposure and HLA in healthy donors. Study-level findings and limits: Differences between HLA loci emerged in a later analysis of TCR association rates, with DRB1 most and HLA-C fewest.

Primers: 60 Vbeta forward and 13 Jbeta reverse. Method: immunoSEQ multiplex PCR; TCRdb's copy keeps in-frame clones and lacks some. The data hold a few hundred thousand clones, with about 75% observed a single time. Germline assignment: CDR1 SEHNR and CDR2 FQNEAQ (reference sequence). Trimming removed 4 bases at V and 0 bases at J, with 12 bases between. The CDR3 runs 16 residues. This clone was seen only once. Antigen specificity is unknown. V gene TRBV7-9 combines with J gene TRBJ1-4; no reliable D call. The source material was PBMCs. This sequence was found in a woman aged 25 to 39 in good health and CMV-seronegative. The CDR3 region has the DNA TGTGCCAGCAGCTCAGGCTCCGGATCAACTAATGAAAAACTGTTTTTT. Its translation: CASSSGSGSTNEKLFF.